The 5 T cell receptor beta chains below all came from one sample that was sequenced in a study of T-cell memory formation after mild COVID-19. TCRdb re-derived calls from the 5' RACE reads in MiXCR, one entry per CDR3 protein. Here the sample spans approximately 340,000 distinct CDR3 sequences, roughly 15% being singletons. Sequences were obtained from PBMCs or a T cell subset sorted from them (not recorded which). These receptors all come from a man between 18 and 35 years old who had mild COVID-19 (a few samples of this study predate the infection). Cell type and time point are not known.

Only a few counts were recorded for this clonotype. The chain has TRBV7-9 and TRBJ2-1, with unresolved D. The V and J ends lost 4 bases and 10 bases respectively, with 14 bases between them. Germline lookup yields CDR1 SEHNR and CDR2 FQNEAQ (reference sequence). The CDR3 sequence is 13 residues long. Here the CDR3 DNA reads TGTGCCAGCAGCTGGGTCCTTTTCGGCGAGCAGTTCTTC. Translation gives CASSWVLFGEQFF.

This clonotype was seen a few times. The V gene is TRBV7-2, the J gene TRBJ2-2; unclear D gene. Deletions cut 7 bases from V and 6 bases from J, with 12 bases between. This CDR3 is built from 13 residues. The germline CDR1 and CDR2 sequences are SGHTA and FQGNSA. The CDR3 DNA is TGTGCCAGCACCCAGAGGATGTCCGGGGAGCTGTTTTTT. Translation gives CASTQRMSGELFF.

The J gene is TRBJ2-3, the V gene TRBV18; 7 nucleotides match TRBD1. CDR3 size: 13 residues. Trimming took 5 bases from V and 5 from J; bases not matched to a gene: 4. Germline V lookup: CDR1 KGHSH, CDR2 LQKENI. CDR3 DNA: TGTGCCAGCTCATCGACAGGGAAAGATACGCAGTATTTT. Residues: CASSSTGKDTQYF.

V and J are TRBV6-1 and TRBJ2-3, with D uncertain. CDR3 size: 14 residues. From germline, CDR1 is MNHNS and CDR2 SASEGT. Trimming stripped 7 bases from V and 0 bases from J, with 11 bases between. This chain's CDR3 is CASTREVSTDTQYF. The CDR3 DNA reads TGTGCCAGCACCCGAGAGGTGAGCACAGATACGCAGTATTTT.

V and J are TRBV7-2 and TRBJ2-2; the match to TRBD2 covers 9 bases. The V segment lost 3 bases and the J segment 5 bases; nucleotides outside the gene matches: 4. CDR3 length equals 15 residues. Germline CDR1 and CDR2: SGHTA and FQGNSA. The CDR3 here is CASSFGLAGTGELFF. CDR3 nucleotide sequence: TGTGCCAGCAGCTTTGGGCTAGCGGGGACCGGGGAGCTGTTTTTT.